These 21 T cell receptor beta chains share one sample of origin, sequenced in a study of identical twins. TCRdb reprocessed the 5' RACE reads with MiXCR, giving one entry per CDR3 protein. The table records hundreds of thousands of distinct CDR3 sequences, around 21% of them present only once. These data are also associated with another study on T cells expressing NK-cell markers.

Sequenced sample: PBMCs. The receptors come from a woman under 30 in good health.

This chain joins TRBV20-1 and TRBJ2-7, with TRBD1 identical over 8 bases. Trimming took 7 bases from V and 4 from J; bases not matched to a gene: 9. CDR1 and CDR2 from the germline V gene are DFQATT and SNEGSKA (reference sequence). This CDR3 contains 13 residues. The CDR3 sequence is CSVGTGVTYEQYF. CDR3 in DNA: TGCAGTGTGGGGACAGGAGTCACATACGAGCAGTACTTC.

This clonotype appeared a few times. The chain uses TRBV4-3 and TRBJ1-2; 8 nucleotides agree with TRBD1. J gave up 6 bases and V 1 base, and 4 bases lay outside the gene matches. The CDR3 totals 14 residues. Germline V gives CDR1 LGHNA, CDR2 YSLEER. For the CDR3, the DNA is TGCGCCAGCAGCCAAGGTCAGGGGGCCAATGGCTACACCTTC. Translated, it gives CASSQGQGANGYTF.

The chain links TRBV20-1 to TRBJ2-4, with TRBD1 matching over 8 bases. This CDR3 is 13 amino acids long. With V trimmed by 1 base and J by 6 bases, 2 bases remained unmatched. Germline loops: CDR1 DFQATT, CDR2 SNEGSKA (reference sequence). For the CDR3, the DNA is TGCAGTGCTAGAGGACAGGGGCCAAACATTCAGTACTTC. Amino acids: CSARGQGPNIQYF.

V usage is TRBV12-3 or TRBV12-4 and J usage is TRBJ2-3; the match to TRBD2 covers 10 bases. This CDR3 contains 16 residues. With V trimmed by 4 bases and J by 5 bases, 9 bases remained unmatched. CDR3 in amino acids: CASSSTSGHGRDTQYF. Written as DNA, the CDR3 is TGTGCCAGCAGTTCGACTAGCGGGCATGGGAGAGATACGCAGTATTTT.

This clonotype was seen only a few times. The V and J genes are TRBV29-1 and TRBJ1-1; D is unclear. The germline V and J ends were trimmed by 4 bases and 8 bases, with 20 bases remaining between them. CDR3 length: 14 residues. Germline assignment: CDR1 SQVTM and CDR2 ANQGSEA. The CDR3 DNA sequence: TGCAGCGTTGTTCAGTCCCTCTCCGCGAAGGAAGCTTTCTTT. Its translation is CSVVQSLSAKEAFF.

CDR3 loop: CSAGAGPANTEAFF. Written as DNA, the CDR3 is TGCAGTGCAGGGGCAGGGCCCGCGAACACTGAAGCTTTCTTT. The V gene is TRBV20-1, the J gene TRBJ1-1; D perhaps matches TRBD1 (5 bases). Germline CDR1 reads DFQATT; CDR2 reads SNEGSKA (reference sequence). Trimming cost V 6 bases and J 1 base, with 15 bases left between them. The CDR3 contains 14 residues.

This chain joins TRBV11-2 and TRBJ2-7; D remains ambiguous. Deletions cut 1 base from V and 5 bases from J, with 15 bases between. This CDR3 region has 15 residues. Germline assignment: CDR1 SGHAT and CDR2 FQNNGV. CDR3 nucleotides: TGTGCCAGCAGCTTAGGTTCTCCGGGTGCAAACGAGCAGTACTTC. Translating gives CASSLGSPGANEQYF. Together with reference TRBV11-2 and TRBJ2-7, the CDR3 gives the full variable domain: EAGVAQSPRYKIIEKRQSVAFWCNPISGHATLYWYQQILGQGPKLLIQFQNNGVVDDSQLPKDRFSAERLKGVDSTLKIQPAKLEDSAVYLCASSLGSPGANEQYFGPGTRLTVT.

The rearrangement links TRBV6-5 to TRBJ1-5; D might be TRBD1 (5 bases). Per the germline V gene, CDR1 is MNHEY and CDR2 is SVGAGI. CDR3 length: 14 amino acids. V shed 0 bases and J shed 6 bases, with 9 bases lying between them. The CDR3 DNA sequence: TGTGCCAGCAGTTACTCACGGGACCGTCAGCCCCAGCATTTT. Amino acids: CASSYSRDRQPQHF.

The chain joins TRBV7-9 to TRBJ2-2, with a weak D call TRBD2 (6 bases). This CDR3 is built from 13 residues. The ends were cut back, 6 bases at V and 4 bases at J, with 9 bases in the middle. Germline assignment: CDR1 SEHNR and CDR2 FQNEAQ (reference sequence). The CDR3 protein is CASRRGFTGELFF. The CDR3 DNA reads as TGTGCCAGCAGGCGGGGATTCACCGGGGAGCTGTTTTTT.

This clonotype was seen a few times. One end of the junction is discordant with germline, which a read error may explain. The chain recombines TRBV7-7 with TRBJ2-2, with 9 positions matching TRBD1. Germline V lookup: CDR1 SSHAT, CDR2 FNYEAQ (reference sequence). CDR3 length equals 15 residues. The CDR3 region is CASSIGTGRTGELFF. CDR3 bases: TGTGCTAGCAGCATCGGGACAGGGCGGACCGGGGAGCTGTTTTTT. The full variable domain, rest sourced from reference TRBV7-7 and TRBJ2-2, is GAGVSQSPRYKVTKRGQDVTLRCDPISSHATLYWYQQALGQGPEFLTYFNYEAQPDKSGLPSDRFSAERPEGSISTLTIQRTEQRDSAMYRCASSIGTGRTGELFFGEGSRLTVL.

Only one count was recorded for this clonotype. The chain joins TRBV12-3 or TRBV12-4 to TRBJ1-4; the D is unclear. The V gene lost 7 bases and the J gene lost 0 bases, with 12 bases spanning the gap. The CDR3 loop spans 15 amino acids. The chain's CDR3 is CASMRRAATNEKLFF. DNA for the CDR3: TGTGCCAGCATGAGGAGGGCCGCAACTAATGAAAAACTGTTTTTT.

This clonotype came up once. This chain joins TRBV6-1 and TRBJ2-3; D gene unclear. CDR1 and CDR2 from the germline V gene are MNHNS and SASEGT. The CDR3 contains 13 residues. Trimming cost V 7 bases and J 6 bases, with 14 bases left between them. In DNA form, the CDR3 reads TGTGCCAGCACCCCTGTATCCCGGGATACGCAGTATTTT. Its translation: CASTPVSRDTQYF.

In its sample, this clonotype was seen a few times. This chain links TRBV20-1 with TRBJ2-2; tentatively, D is TRBD1 or TRBD2 (6 bases each). The CDR3 has 13 amino acids. The V end was cut by 3 bases, the J end by 5 bases, with 10 bases between. CDR1 DFQATT and CDR2 SNEGSKA come from the germline V gene (reference sequence). CDR3 region: CSARRDTTGELFF. CDR3 DNA sequence: TGCAGTGCTAGGCGGGACACTACCGGGGAGCTGTTTTTT.

This clonotype was counted a few times. The gene calls are TRBV10-3 and TRBJ2-3, with D possibly being TRBD2 (6 bases). The ends were cut back, 9 bases at V and 4 bases at J, with 26 bases in the middle. Germline V gene data show CDR1 as ENHRY and CDR2 as SYGVKD. The CDR3 length is 17 residues. The CDR3 DNA is TGTGCCATTCAGTCCCCCCCGGGACTCGGTTTGGCAGATACGCAGTATTTT. It is translated as CAIQSPPGLGLADTQYF.

The genes are TRBV30 and TRBJ2-2; D is unclear. Per germline, CDR1 GTSNPN and CDR2 SVGIG (reference sequence). CDR3 length: 13 amino acids. Trimming pared 2 bases from V and 2 bases from J, leaving 6 bases between. CDR3 sequence reads: CAWSSSNTGELFF. The CDR3 bases are TGTGCCTGGAGTAGCAGCAACACCGGGGAGCTGTTTTTT.

This clonotype was picked up a small number of times. A read error may be the cause here, since a much bigger clone is one base away. The CDR3 reads CSARRSEAFF. DNA for the CDR3: TGCAGTGCTAGACGCTCTGAAGCTTTCTTT. V usage is TRBV20-1 and J usage is TRBJ1-1; no clear D gene. V was cut by 2 bases and J by 6 bases, with 4 bases left in between. The length of the CDR3 is 10 residues. Germline assignment: CDR1 DFQATT and CDR2 SNEGSKA (reference sequence).

This clonotype was seen at least ten times. The V call is TRBV12-3 or TRBV12-4, the J call TRBJ2-1; D gene uncertain. There are 11 residues in the CDR3. V was pared by 6 bases and J by 7 bases, with 7 bases between. CDR3 sequence: CASSPRNEQFF. The CDR3 DNA is TGTGCCAGCAGCCCTAGAAATGAGCAGTTCTTC.

This clonotype was seen a few times. The V and J genes are TRBV20-1 and TRBJ2-1, with 12 nucleotides matching TRBD2. The CDR3 extends over 16 amino acids. The J segment lost 5 bases and the V segment lost 0 bases, leaving 5 bases of the junction unmatched. Per the germline V gene, CDR1 is DFQATT and CDR2 is SNEGSKA (reference sequence). The CDR3 nucleotides are TGCAGTGCTAGAGATGGGAGGACTAGCGGGAACAATGAGCAGTTCTTC. Translated: CSARDGRTSGNNEQFF.

This clonotype was seen more than once but under ten times. This chain uses TRBV9 with TRBJ2-3; 11 nucleotides align to TRBD2. The CDR3 sequence is 19 residues long. Losses at the gene ends were 1 base for V and 0 bases for J; bases not matched to a gene: 10. Germline-derived CDR1 and CDR2 are SGDLS and YYNGEE. DNA for the CDR3: TGTGCCAGCAGCGTAAATCGAGACGGGACTAGCGGTAGCACAGATACGCAGTATTTT. It encodes CASSVNRDGTSGSTDTQYF. Together with reference TRBV9 and TRBJ2-3, the CDR3 gives the full variable domain: DSGVTQTPKHLITATGQRVTLRCSPRSGDLSVYWYQQSLDQGLQFLIQYYNGEERAKGNILERFSAQQFPDLHSELNLSSLELGDSALYFCASSVNRDGTSGSTDTQYFGPGTRLTVL.

This clonotype has just a few counts. This chain links TRBV20-1 with TRBJ1-1, with TRBD1 identical over 9 bases. The germline V gene encodes CDR1 DFQATT and CDR2 SNEGSKA (reference sequence). This CDR3 spans 13 amino acids. V gave up 6 bases and J gave up 11 bases; unmatched junction bases: 13. The CDR3 nucleotides read TGCAGTGCATGGGGGACAGGGAGAGACGGGGCTTTCTTT. Its translation: CSAWGTGRDGAFF.

This clonotype has just a few counts. The chain combines TRBV12-3 or TRBV12-4 with TRBJ2-4; 10 bases map to TRBD1. After removal of 6 bases from V and 4 bases from J, the junction contained 9 bases not matched to a gene. CDR3 length: 16 amino acids. Here the CDR3 reads CASSPTGTGDKNIQYF. The CDR3 DNA reads as TGTGCCAGCAGCCCCACCGGGACAGGGGATAAAAACATTCAGTACTTC.